This T cell receptor (beta chain) was documented in a study of blood T cell repertoires in COVID-19. Study background: From the United States, Italy and Spain came samples of acute and convalescent COVID-19.

The repertoire was sequenced with immunoSEQ multiplex PCR; TCRdb's copy has only in-frame clones and lacks some. This table holds fewer than 350,000 clones, 85% to 90% found once. CDR1 is SNHLY, CDR2 FYNNEI, per germline. CDR3 size: 12 residues. Trimming pared 7 bases from V and 14 bases from J, leaving 18 bases between. The specimen was peripheral blood. This chain connects TRBV2 to TRBJ2-1; a possible D gene is TRBD1 (6 bases). This TCR was sampled from a woman under 40 with COVID-19, enrolled during active disease. Here the CDR3 reads CASKGGFSVEFF. The CDR3 DNA reads as TGTGCCAGCAAAGGGGGATTTTCGGTAGAGTTCTTC.